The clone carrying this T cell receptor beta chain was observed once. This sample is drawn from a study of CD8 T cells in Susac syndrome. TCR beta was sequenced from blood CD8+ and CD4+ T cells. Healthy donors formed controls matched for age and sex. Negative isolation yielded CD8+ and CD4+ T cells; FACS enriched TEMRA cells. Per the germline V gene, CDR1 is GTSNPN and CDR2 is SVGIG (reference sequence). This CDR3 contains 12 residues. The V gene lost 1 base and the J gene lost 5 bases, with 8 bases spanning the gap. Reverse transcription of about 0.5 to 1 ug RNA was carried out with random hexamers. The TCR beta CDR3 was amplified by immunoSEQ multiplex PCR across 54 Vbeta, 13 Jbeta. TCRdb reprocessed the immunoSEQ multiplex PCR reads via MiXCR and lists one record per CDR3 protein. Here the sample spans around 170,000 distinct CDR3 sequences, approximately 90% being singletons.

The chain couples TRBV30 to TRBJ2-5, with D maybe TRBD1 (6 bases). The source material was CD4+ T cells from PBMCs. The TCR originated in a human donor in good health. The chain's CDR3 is CAWSDQGETQYF. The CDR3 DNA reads TGTGCCTGGAGTGATCAGGGGGAGACCCAGTACTTC.